The clone carrying this T cell receptor beta chain appeared many times. Trimming shortened V by 7 bases and J by 0 bases, and 16 bases separated the two germline ends. The CDR3 loop spans 16 amino acids. This entry is derived from a study of identical twins. TCRdb analysed the 5' RACE reads with MiXCR anew, one entry per CDR3 protein. The table records about 200,000 distinct CDR3 sequences, approximately 5.9% of them present only once. This sample was also put to use in a study of T cells expressing NK-cell markers. According to that study: Among four donors, these clonotypes also ranked first in the CD3+CD56-NKG2C+ fraction.

Sequencing was carried out using CD8+ T cells sorted from blood. The chain is built from TRBV12-3 or TRBV12-4 and TRBJ1-3, with D perhaps TRBD1 (5 bases). This sequence was found in a woman aged 18-35 years in good health. CDR3 coding DNA: TGTGCCAGCAACCCAACTACAGGAATCTCTGGAAACACCATATATTTT. As protein: CASNPTTGISGNTIYF.